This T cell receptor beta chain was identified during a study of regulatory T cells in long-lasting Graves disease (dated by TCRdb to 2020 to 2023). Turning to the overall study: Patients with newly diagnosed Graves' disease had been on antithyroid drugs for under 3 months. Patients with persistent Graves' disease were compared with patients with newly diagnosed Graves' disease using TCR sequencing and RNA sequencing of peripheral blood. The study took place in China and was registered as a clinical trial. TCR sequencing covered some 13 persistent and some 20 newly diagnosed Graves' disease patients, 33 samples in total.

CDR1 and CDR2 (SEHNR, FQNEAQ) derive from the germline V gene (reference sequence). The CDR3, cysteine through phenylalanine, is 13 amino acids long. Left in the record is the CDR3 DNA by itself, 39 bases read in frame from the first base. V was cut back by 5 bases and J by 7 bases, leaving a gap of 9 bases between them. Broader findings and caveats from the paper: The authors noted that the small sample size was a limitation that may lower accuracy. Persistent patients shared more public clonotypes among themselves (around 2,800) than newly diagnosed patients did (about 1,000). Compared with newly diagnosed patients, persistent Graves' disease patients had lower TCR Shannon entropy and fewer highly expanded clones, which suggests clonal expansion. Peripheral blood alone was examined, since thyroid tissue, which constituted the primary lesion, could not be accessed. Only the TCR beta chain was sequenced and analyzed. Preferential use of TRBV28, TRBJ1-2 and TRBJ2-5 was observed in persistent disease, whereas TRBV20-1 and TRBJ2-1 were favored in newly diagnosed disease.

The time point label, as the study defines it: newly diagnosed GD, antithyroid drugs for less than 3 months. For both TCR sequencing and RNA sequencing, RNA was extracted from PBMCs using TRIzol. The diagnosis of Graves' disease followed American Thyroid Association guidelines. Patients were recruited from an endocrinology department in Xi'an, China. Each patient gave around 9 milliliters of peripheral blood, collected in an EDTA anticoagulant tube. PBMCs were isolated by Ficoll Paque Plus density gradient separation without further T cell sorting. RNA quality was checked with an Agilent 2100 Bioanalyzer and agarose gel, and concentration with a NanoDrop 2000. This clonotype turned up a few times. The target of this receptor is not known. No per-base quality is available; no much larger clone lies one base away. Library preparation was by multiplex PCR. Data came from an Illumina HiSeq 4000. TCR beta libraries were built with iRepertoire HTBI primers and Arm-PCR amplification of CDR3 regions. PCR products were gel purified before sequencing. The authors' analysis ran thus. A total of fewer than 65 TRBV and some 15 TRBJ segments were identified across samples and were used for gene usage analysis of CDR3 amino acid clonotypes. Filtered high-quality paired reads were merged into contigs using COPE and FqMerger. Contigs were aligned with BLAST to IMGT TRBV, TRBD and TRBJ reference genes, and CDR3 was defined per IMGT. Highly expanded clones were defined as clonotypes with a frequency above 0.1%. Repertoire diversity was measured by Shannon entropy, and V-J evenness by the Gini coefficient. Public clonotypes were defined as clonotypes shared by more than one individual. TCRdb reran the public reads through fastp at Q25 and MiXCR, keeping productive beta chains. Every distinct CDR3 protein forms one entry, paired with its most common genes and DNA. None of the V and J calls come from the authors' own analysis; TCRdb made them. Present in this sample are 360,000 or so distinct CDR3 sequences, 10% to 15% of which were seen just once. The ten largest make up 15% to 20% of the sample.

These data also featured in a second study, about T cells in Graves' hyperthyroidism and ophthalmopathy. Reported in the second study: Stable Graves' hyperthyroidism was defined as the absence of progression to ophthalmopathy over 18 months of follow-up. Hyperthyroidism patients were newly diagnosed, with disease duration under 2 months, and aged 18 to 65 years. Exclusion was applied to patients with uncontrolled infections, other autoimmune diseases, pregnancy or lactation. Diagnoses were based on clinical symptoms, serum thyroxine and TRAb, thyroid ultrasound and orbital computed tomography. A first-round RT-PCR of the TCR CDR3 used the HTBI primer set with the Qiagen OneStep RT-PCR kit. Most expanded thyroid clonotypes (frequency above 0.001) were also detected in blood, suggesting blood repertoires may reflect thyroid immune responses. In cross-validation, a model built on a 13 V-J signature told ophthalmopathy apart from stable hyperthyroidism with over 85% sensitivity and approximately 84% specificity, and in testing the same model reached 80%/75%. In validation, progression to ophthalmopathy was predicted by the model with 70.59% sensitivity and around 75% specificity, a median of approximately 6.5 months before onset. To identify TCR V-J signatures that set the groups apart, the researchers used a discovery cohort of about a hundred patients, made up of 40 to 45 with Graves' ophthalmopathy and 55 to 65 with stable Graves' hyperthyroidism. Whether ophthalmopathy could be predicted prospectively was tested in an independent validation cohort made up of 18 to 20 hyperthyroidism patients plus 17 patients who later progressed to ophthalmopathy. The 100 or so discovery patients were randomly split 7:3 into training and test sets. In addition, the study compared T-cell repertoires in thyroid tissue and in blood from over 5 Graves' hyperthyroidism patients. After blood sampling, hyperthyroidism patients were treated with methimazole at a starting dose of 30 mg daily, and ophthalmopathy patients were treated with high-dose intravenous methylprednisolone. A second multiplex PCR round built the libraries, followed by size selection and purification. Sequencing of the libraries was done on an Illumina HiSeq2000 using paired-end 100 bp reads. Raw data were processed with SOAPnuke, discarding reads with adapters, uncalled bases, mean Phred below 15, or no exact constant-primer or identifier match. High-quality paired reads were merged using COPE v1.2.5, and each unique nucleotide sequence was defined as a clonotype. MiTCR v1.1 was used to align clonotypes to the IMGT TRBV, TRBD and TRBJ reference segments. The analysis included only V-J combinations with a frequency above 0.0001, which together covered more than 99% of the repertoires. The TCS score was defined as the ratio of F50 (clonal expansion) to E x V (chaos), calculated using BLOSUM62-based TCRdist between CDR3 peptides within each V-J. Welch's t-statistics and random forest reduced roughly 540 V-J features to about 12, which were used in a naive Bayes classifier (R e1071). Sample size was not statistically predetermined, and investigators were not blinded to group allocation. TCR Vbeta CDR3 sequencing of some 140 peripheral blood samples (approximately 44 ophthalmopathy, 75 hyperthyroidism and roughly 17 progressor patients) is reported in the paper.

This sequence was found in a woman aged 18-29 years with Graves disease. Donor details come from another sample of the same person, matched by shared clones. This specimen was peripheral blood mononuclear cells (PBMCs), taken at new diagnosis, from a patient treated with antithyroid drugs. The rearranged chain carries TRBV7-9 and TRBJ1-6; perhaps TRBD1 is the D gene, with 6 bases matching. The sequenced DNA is TGTGCCAGCAGCCTCGGGACAAATTCACCCCTCCACTTT. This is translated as CASSLGTNSPLHF.